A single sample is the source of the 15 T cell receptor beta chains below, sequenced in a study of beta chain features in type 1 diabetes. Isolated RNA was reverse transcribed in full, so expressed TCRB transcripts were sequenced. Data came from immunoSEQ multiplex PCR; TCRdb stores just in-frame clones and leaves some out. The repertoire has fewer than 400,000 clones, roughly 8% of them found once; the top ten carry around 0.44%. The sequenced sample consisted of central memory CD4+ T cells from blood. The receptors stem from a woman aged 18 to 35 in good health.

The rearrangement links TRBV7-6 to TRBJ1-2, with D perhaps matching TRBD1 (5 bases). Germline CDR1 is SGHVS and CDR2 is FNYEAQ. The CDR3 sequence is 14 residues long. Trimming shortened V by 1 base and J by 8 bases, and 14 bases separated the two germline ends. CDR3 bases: TGTGCCAGCAGCTTAGATATCGGGACGGCGGGCTACACCTTC. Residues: CASSLDIGTAGYTF.

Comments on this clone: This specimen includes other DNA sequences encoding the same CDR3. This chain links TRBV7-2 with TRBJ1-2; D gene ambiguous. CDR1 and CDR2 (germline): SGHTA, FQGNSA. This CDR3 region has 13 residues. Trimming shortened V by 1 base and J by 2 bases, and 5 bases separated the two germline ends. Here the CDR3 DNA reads TGTGCCAGCAGCTTAGGCCAGAACTATGGCTACACCTTC. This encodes CASSLGQNYGYTF. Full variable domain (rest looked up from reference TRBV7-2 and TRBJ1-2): GAGVSQSPSNKVTEKGKDVELRCDPISGHTALYWYRQSLGQGLEFLIYFQGNSAPDKSGLPSDRFSAERTGGSVSTLTIQRTQQEDSAVYLCASSLGQNYGYTFGSGTRLTVV.

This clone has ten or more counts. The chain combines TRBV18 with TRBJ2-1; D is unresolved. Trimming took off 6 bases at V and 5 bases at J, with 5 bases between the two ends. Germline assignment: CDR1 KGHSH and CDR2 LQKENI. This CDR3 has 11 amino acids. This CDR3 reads CASSQHNEQFF. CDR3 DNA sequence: TGTGCCAGCTCGCAACACAATGAGCAGTTCTTC.

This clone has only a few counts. The CDR3 nucleotides are TGTGCCAGCAGTTTAACAAAAAGTATGAACACTGAAGCTTTCTTT. It specifies CASSLTKSMNTEAFF. The V and J genes are TRBV28 and TRBJ1-1; no definite D call. The CDR3 covers 15 residues. The germline CDR1 and CDR2 sequences are MDHEN and SYDVKM. Between the trimmed V and J ends, which lost 2 bases and 0 bases, there was a span of 10 bases.

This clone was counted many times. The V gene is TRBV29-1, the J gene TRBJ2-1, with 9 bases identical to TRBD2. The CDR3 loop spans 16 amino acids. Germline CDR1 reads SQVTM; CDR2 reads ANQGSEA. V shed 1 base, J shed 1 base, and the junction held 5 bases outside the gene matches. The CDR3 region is CSVEVYAGGSYNEQFF. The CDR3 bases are TGCAGCGTTGAAGTATATGCGGGAGGGTCCTACAATGAGCAGTTCTTC.

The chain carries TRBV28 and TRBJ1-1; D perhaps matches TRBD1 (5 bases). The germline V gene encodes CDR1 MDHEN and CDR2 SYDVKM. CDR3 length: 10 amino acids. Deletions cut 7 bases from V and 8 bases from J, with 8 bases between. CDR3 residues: CASNRKEAFF. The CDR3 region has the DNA TGTGCCAGCAACAGGAAAGAAGCTTTCTTT.

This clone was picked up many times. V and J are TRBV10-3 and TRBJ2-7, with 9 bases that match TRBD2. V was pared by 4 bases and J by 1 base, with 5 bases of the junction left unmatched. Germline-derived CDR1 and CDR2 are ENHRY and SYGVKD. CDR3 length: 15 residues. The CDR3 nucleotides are TGTGCCATCAGTGGGCAAGCGGGAGGTTCCTACGAGCAGTACTTC. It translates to CAISGQAGGSYEQYF.

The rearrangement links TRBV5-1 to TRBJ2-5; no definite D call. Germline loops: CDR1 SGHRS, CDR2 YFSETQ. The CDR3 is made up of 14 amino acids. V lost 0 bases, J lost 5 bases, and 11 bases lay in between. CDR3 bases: TGCGCCAGCAGCTTGGCCCTGGGCAGGGAGACCCAGTACTTC. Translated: CASSLALGRETQYF.

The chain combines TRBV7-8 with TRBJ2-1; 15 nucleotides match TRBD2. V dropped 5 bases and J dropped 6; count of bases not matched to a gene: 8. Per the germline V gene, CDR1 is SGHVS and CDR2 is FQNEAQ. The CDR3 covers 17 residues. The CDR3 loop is CASSRGLAGGSFNEQFF. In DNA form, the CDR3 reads TGTGCCAGCAGCCGAGGACTAGCGGGGGGGTCTTTCAATGAGCAGTTCTTC.

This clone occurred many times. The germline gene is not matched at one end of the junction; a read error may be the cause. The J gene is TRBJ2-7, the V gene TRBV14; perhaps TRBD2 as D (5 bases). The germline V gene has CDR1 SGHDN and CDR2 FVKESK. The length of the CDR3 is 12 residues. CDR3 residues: CASSHLGLGFNF. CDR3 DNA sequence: TGTGCCAGCAGCCATCTCGGACTTGGGTTTAACTTC.

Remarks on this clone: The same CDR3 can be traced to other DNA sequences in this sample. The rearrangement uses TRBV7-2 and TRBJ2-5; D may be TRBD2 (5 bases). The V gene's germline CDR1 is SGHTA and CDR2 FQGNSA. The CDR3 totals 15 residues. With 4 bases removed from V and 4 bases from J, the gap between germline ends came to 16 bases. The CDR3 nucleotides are TGTGCCAGCAGCTCCTCGAGTGGACGGGGAGAGACCCAGTACTTC. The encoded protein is CASSSSSGRGETQYF.

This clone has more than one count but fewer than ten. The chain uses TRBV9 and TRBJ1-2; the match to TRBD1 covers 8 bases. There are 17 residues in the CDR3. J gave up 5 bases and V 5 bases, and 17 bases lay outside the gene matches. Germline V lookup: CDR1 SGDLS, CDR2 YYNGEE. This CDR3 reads CASSLGGSGQERYGYTF. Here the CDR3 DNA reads TGTGCCAGCAGTCTAGGGGGATCGGGACAGGAACGATATGGCTACACCTTC.

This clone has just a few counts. Here the CDR3 reads CASSPTGLLSNTGELFF. For the CDR3, the DNA is TGTGCCAGCAGCCCTACAGGGTTACTTTCGAACACCGGGGAGCTGTTTTTT. This chain links TRBV7-3 with TRBJ2-2; perhaps TRBD1 as D (6 bases). The CDR3 consists of 17 residues. Germline V lookup: CDR1 SGHTA, CDR2 FQGTGA. The V and J ends lost 5 bases and 0 bases respectively, with 16 bases between them.

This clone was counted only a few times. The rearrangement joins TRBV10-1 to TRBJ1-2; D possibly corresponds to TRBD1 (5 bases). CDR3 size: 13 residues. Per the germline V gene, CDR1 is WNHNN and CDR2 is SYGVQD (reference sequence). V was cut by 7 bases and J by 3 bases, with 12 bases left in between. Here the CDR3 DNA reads TGCGCCAGCAAGAATCAGGGCGACTATGGCTACACCTTC. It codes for CASKNQGDYGYTF.

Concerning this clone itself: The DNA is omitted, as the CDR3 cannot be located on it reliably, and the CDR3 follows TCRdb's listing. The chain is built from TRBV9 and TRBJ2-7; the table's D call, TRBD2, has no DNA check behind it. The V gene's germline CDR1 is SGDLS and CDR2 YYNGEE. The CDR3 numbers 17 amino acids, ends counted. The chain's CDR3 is CASSVGELTFGSYEQYF.